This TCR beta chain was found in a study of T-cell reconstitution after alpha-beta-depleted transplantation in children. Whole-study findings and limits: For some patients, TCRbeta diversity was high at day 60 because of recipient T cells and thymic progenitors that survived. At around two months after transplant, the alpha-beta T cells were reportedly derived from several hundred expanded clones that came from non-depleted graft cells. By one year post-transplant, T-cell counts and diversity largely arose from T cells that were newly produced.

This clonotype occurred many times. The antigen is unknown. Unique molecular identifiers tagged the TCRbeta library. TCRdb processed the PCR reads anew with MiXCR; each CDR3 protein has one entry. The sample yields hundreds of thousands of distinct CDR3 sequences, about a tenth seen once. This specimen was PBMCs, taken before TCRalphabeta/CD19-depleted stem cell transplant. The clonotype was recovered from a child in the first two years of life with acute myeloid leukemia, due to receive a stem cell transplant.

The CDR3 coding sequence is TGTGCCAGCAGCGGAGACAGGGGTACTGAAGCTTTCTTT. As protein: CASSGDRGTEAFF. The chain is built from TRBV7-3 and TRBJ1-1; 8 positions agree with TRBD1. Germline trimming cut 5 bases from V and 5 bases from J; bases unmatched to any gene: 4. Germline CDR1 reads SGHTA; CDR2 reads FQGTGA. There are 13 residues in the CDR3.